A single sample is the source of the 26 T cell receptor beta chains below, sequenced in a study of long-term antiretroviral therapy in people with HIV. The assay used was immunoSEQ (version v3.0), run at survey level. Produced via immunoSEQ multiplex PCR; TCRdb's table is partial and in-frame only. This repertoire shows more than 15,000 clones, roughly 80% found once; its top ten account for less than 10%. Sequencing used unsorted PBMCs, obtained 0.5 years before starting antiretroviral therapy. The receptors were sampled from a man between 18 and 35 years old with HIV.

About this clone: The sample holds other DNA sequences that translate to the same CDR3. The chain joins TRBV27 to TRBJ2-7, with 7 bases that match TRBD1. This CDR3 is 13 amino acids long. V was clipped by 6 bases and J by 0 bases; unmatched bases: 2. Germline loops: CDR1 MNHEY, CDR2 SMNVEV (reference sequence). This CDR3 reads CASSRTGSYEQYF. In DNA form, the CDR3 reads TGTGCCAGCAGCAGGACAGGCTCCTACGAGCAGTACTTC.

The table lists this clone with a count of one. The chain recombines TRBV4-1 with TRBJ2-7; D may correspond to TRBD1 or TRBD2 (6 bases each). The CDR3 sequence is 15 residues long. V dropped 2 bases and J dropped 4 bases, with 15 bases sitting between them. CDR1 is MGHRA, CDR2 YSYEKL, per germline. The DNA of the CDR3 is TGCGCCAGCAGCCAACAACAGGGAGGACCTTACGAGCAGTACTTC. Protein: CASSQQQGGPYEQYF.

The chain links TRBV15 to TRBJ1-2; the D gene is possibly TRBD1 (6 bases). Germline assignment: CDR1 LNHNV and CDR2 YYDKDF (reference sequence). The V and J ends lost 4 bases and 0 bases respectively, with 12 bases between them. The CDR3 spans 15 residues. CDR3 bases: TGTGCCACCAGCACCGGGACAACCTCTAACTATGGCTACACCTTC. The encoded protein is CATSTGTTSNYGYTF.

The chain carries TRBV20-1 and TRBJ1-1; D remains unclear. The ends were cut back, 6 bases at V and 8 bases at J, with 13 bases in the middle. The CDR3 totals 11 residues. CDR1 and CDR2 (germline): DFQATT, SNEGSKA (reference sequence). This CDR3 is CSATPLPEAFF. CDR3 nucleotide sequence: TGCAGTGCGACGCCGTTACCCGAAGCTTTCTTT.

J is TRBJ2-1 and V is TRBV5-4; 7 bases align to TRBD1. V dropped 2 bases and J dropped 9; count of bases not matched to a gene: 2. This CDR3 has 12 amino acids. CDR1 and CDR2 from the germline V gene are SGHNT and YYREEE (reference sequence). CDR3 coding DNA: TGTGCCAGCAGCTTAACAGGGGTTGAGCAGTTCTTC. Residues: CASSLTGVEQFF. Full variable domain (missing parts from reference TRBV5-4 and TRBJ2-1): ETGVTQSPTHLIKTRGQQVTLRCSSQSGHNTVSWYQQALGQGPQFIFQYYREEENGRGNFPPRFSGLQFPNYSSELNVNALELDDSALYLCASSLTGVEQFFGPGTRLTVL.

The J gene is TRBJ1-2, the V gene TRBV5-6, with TRBD1 identical over 8 bases. There are 15 residues in the CDR3. V lost 0 bases to trimming and J lost 2 bases; unmatched junction nucleotides: 3. From germline, CDR1 is SGHDT and CDR2 YYEEEE. CDR3 in DNA: TGTGCCAGCAGCTTGGAACAGGGGGTCAACTATGGCTACACCTTC. Its translation is CASSLEQGVNYGYTF. Using reference TRBV5-6 and TRBJ1-2 for the parts outside the CDR3, the full variable domain is DAGVTQSPTHLIKTRGQQVTLRCSPKSGHDTVSWYQQALGQGPQFIFQYYEEEERQRGNFPDRFSGHQFPNYSSELNVNALLLGDSALYLCASSLEQGVNYGYTFGSGTRLTVV.

V gene TRBV5-8 combines with J gene TRBJ2-7; 9 bases fit TRBD1. The CDR3 is 13 residues long. The V segment lost 4 bases and the J segment 5 bases; nucleotides outside the gene matches: 4. CDR1 and CDR2 from the germline V gene are SGHTS and YDEGEE. The CDR3 here is CASSVQGANEQYF. CDR3 in DNA: TGTGCCAGCAGCGTACAGGGGGCGAACGAGCAGTACTTC.

The sample holds a few counts of this clone. The rearrangement uses TRBV11-2 and TRBJ2-7, with a weak D call TRBD1 (6 bases). CDR1 and CDR2 (germline): SGHAT, FQNNGV. Trimming removed 5 bases at V and 3 bases at J, with 11 bases between. The CDR3 spans 13 residues. CDR3 loop: CASSLTQGYEQYF. The DNA for the CDR3 is TGTGCCAGCAGCCTAACACAGGGCTACGAGCAGTACTTC.

This clone was counted a few times. The chain has TRBV6-6 and TRBJ2-2; the D is unclear. There are 14 residues in the CDR3. The V end was cut by 5 bases, the J end by 1 base, with 8 bases between. Germline V gene lookup returns CDR1 MNHNY and CDR2 SVGAGI (reference sequence). The DNA for the CDR3 is TGTGCCAGCAGTCCCTACATGAACACCGGGGAGCTGTTTTTT. Protein product: CASSPYMNTGELFF.

The gene calls are TRBV27 and TRBJ2-1, with D perhaps matching TRBD1 or TRBD2 (5 bases each). V lost 4 bases to trimming and J lost 0 bases, with 16 bases between them. Germline-derived CDR1 and CDR2 are MNHEY and SMNVEV (reference sequence). The CDR3 runs 17 residues. DNA for the CDR3: TGTGCCAGCAGTTCTTTGTTTACGGGGCTCTCCTACAATGAGCAGTTCTTC. It is translated as CASSSLFTGLSYNEQFF.

DNA of the CDR3: TGTGCCAGCAGTTTGGAGGGAAGCAATCAGCCCCAGCATTTT. This codes for CASSLEGSNQPQHF. V is TRBV28 and J is TRBJ1-5; D uncertain. The ends were cut back, 3 bases at V and 1 base at J, with 7 bases in the middle. Germline loops: CDR1 MDHEN, CDR2 SYDVKM. The CDR3 spans 14 residues.

The chain recombines TRBV29-1 with TRBJ1-1; D perhaps matches TRBD1 (5 bases). The V gene's germline CDR1 is SQVTM and CDR2 ANQGSEA. The CDR3 extends over 13 amino acids. V was trimmed by 0 bases and J by 6 bases, leaving 11 bases between them. The CDR3: CSVEERQLAEAFF. The CDR3 nucleotides read TGCAGCGTTGAAGAACGACAGCTAGCTGAAGCTTTCTTT. Using reference TRBV29-1 and TRBJ1-1 for the parts outside the CDR3, the full variable domain is SAVISQKPSRDICQRGTSLTIQCQVDSQVTMMFWYRQQPGQSLTLIATANQGSEATYESGFVIDKFPISRPNLTFSTLTVSNMSPEDSSIYLCSVEERQLAEAFFGQGTRLTVV.

The V call is TRBV5-6, the J call TRBJ2-7; 8 positions agree with TRBD1. The CDR3 totals 15 residues. V lost 2 bases, J lost 0 bases, and 4 bases stayed unmatched. Per germline, CDR1 SGHDT and CDR2 YYEEEE. This chain's CDR3 is CASSFTGGNSYEQYF. DNA for the CDR3: TGTGCCAGCAGCTTTACAGGGGGAAACTCCTACGAGCAGTACTTC.

This chain connects TRBV14 to TRBJ1-1, with TRBD1 identical over 8 bases. The CDR3 runs to 15 residues. CDR1 and CDR2 (germline): SGHDN, FVKESK. The ends lost 5 bases at V and 1 base at J; junction bases unmatched: 6. CDR3 protein: CASSDRQGRNTEAFF. The DNA of the CDR3 is TGTGCCAGCAGCGATCGACAGGGGAGGAACACTGAAGCTTTCTTT.

The V call is TRBV5-1, the J call TRBJ1-2; 11 bases are shared with TRBD1. V shed 3 bases and J 4 bases; nucleotides not matched to a gene: 2. Germline V gene data show CDR1 as SGHRS and CDR2 as YFSETQ. The CDR3 extends over 14 amino acids. This chain's CDR3 is CASSSGQGAYGYTF. Here the CDR3 DNA reads TGCGCCAGCAGCTCAGGACAGGGGGCCTATGGCTACACCTTC.

This clone has just one count. V gene TRBV27 combines with J gene TRBJ1-1; D is unclear. CDR3 length equals 18 residues. Looked up from germline, CDR1 is MNHEY and CDR2 is SMNVEV (reference sequence). Trimming stripped 1 base from V and 0 bases from J, with 18 bases between. The CDR3 region is CASSLYFLGSAMNTEAFF. Here the CDR3 DNA reads TGTGCCAGCAGTTTATACTTTTTGGGCAGCGCAATGAACACTGAAGCTTTCTTT.

V usage is TRBV4-3 and J usage is TRBJ2-2; D unclear. Germline V CDR1 and CDR2: LGHNA, YSLEER. The V end was cut by 4 bases, the J end by 1 base, with 4 bases between. The CDR3 runs 13 residues. The CDR3 region has the DNA TGCGCCAGCAGCCGACAGAACACCGGGGAGCTGTTTTTT. This encodes CASSRQNTGELFF.

The chain carries TRBV9 and TRBJ2-2, with D maybe TRBD2 (6 bases). Per the germline V gene, CDR1 is SGDLS and CDR2 is YYNGEE. The CDR3 loop spans 15 amino acids. V was pared by 4 bases and J by 2 bases, with 12 bases between. For the CDR3, the DNA is TGTGCCAGCAGCCCGCTAGCGCCTAACACCGGGGAGCTGTTTTTT. This sequence encodes CASSPLAPNTGELFF.

The genes are TRBV7-9 and TRBJ2-1, with 7 bases fitting TRBD2. V shed 2 bases, J shed 4 bases, and the junction held 8 bases outside the gene matches. The CDR3 has 16 residues. The germline V gene encodes CDR1 SEHNR and CDR2 FQNEAQ (reference sequence). The CDR3 coding sequence is TGTGCCAGCAGCTTACCAAGGGAGGGATCGTACAATGAGCAGTTCTTC. Protein sequence: CASSLPREGSYNEQFF.

The V and J genes are TRBV5-1 and TRBJ2-2; possibly TRBD2 for D (6 bases). The CDR3 sequence is 13 residues long. With 5 bases removed from V and 4 bases from J, the gap between germline ends came to 9 bases. Germline V gives CDR1 SGHRS, CDR2 YFSETQ. The CDR3 region is CASRGTFTGELFF. In DNA form, the CDR3 reads TGCGCCAGCAGGGGGACTTTCACCGGGGAGCTGTTTTTT.

This clone was detected once. This chain joins TRBV7-9 and TRBJ2-7, with D perhaps matching TRBD2 (6 bases). In germline, CDR1 is SEHNR, CDR2 FQNEAQ (reference sequence). The V gene lost 4 bases and the J gene lost 0 bases, with 16 bases spanning the gap. CDR3 length equals 16 residues. The CDR3 sequence is CASSSDRREPSYEQYF. The CDR3 DNA sequence: TGTGCCAGCAGCTCAGATCGGAGGGAACCCTCCTACGAGCAGTACTTC.

The chain links TRBV18 to TRBJ2-7, with TRBD2 as a possible D gene (6 bases). V dropped 2 bases and J dropped 3 bases, with 8 bases sitting between them. The CDR3 length is 13 residues. Germline loops: CDR1 KGHSH, CDR2 LQKENI. CDR3 sequence reads: CASSPGTRYEQYF. In DNA, the CDR3 is TGTGCCAGCTCACCAGGGACTCGCTACGAGCAGTACTTC.

This rearrangement joins TRBV5-1 to TRBJ2-1; no reliable D call. This CDR3 comprises 15 residues. Germline CDR1 SGHRS, CDR2 YFSETQ. The V end was cut by 0 bases, the J end by 4 bases, with 11 bases between. The CDR3 sequence: CASSLVPDAYNEQFF. CDR3 in DNA: TGCGCCAGCAGCTTGGTTCCAGACGCGTACAATGAGCAGTTCTTC.

The V gene is TRBV4-3, the J gene TRBJ2-7; TRBD1 agrees at 11 bases. The germline gives CDR1 LGHNA, CDR2 YSLEER. The CDR3 is made up of 14 amino acids. V lost 5 bases, J lost 3 bases, and 3 bases stayed unmatched. CDR3 protein: CASSSGTGGYEQYF. CDR3 nucleotide sequence: TGCGCCAGCAGCTCCGGGACAGGGGGCTACGAGCAGTACTTC.

The gene calls are TRBV5-6 and TRBJ2-5; the D gene is possibly TRBD1 (6 bases). The length of the CDR3 is 15 residues. The germline CDR1 and CDR2 sequences are SGHDT and YYEEEE. Trimming left V 0 bases short and J 0 bases short, with 9 bases between. The CDR3 loop reads CASSLGPGDQETQYF. DNA of the CDR3: TGTGCCAGCAGCTTGGGGCCAGGGGACCAAGAGACCCAGTACTTC.

The chain employs TRBV19 and TRBJ1-5; D remains ambiguous. Trimming took off 3 bases at V and 0 bases at J, with 15 bases between the two ends. This CDR3 spans 17 amino acids. The germline V gene has CDR1 LNHDA and CDR2 SQIVND (reference sequence). In DNA form, the CDR3 reads TGTGCCAGTAGTATTGGGTGGGCGGATGATAGCAATCAGCCCCAGCATTTT. Its protein product is CASSIGWADDSNQPQHF.